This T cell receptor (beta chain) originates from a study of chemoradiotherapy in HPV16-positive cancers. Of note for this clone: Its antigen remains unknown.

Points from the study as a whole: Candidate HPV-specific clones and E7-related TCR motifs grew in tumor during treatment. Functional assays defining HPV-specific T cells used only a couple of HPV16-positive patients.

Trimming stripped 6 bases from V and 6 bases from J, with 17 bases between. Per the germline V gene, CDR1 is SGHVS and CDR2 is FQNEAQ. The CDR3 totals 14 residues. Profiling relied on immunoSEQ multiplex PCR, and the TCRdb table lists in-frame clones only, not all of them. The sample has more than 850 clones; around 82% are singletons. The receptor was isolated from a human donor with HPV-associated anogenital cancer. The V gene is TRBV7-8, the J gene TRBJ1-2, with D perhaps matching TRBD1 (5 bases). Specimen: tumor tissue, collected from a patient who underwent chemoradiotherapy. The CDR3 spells CASSFSIGVNGYTF. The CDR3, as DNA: TGTGCCAGCAGTTTCAGTATAGGGGTGAATGGCTACACCTTC. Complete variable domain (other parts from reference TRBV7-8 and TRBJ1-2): GAGVSQSPRYKVAKRGQDVALRCDPISGHVSLFWYQQALGQGPEFLTYFQNEAQLDKSGLPSDRFFAERPEGSVSTLKIQRTQQEDSAVYLCASSFSIGVNGYTFGSGTRLTVV.